This entry concerns a single TCR beta chain. One base away lies a much larger clone, so this may be a sequencing read error. The data originate from a study of low-dose radiotherapy and immunotherapy resistance in tumors. Study-wide context: Cohort 1 was given 0.5 Gy fractions every 2 weeks, 6.5 Gy in total. A dose of 1 Gy per fraction every two weeks went to Cohort 2, totaling 13 Gy over 26 weeks.

The CDR3 covers 14 residues. Germline CDR1 is LNHNV and CDR2 is YYDKDF (reference sequence). Deletions cut 0 bases from V and 6 bases from J, with 12 bases between. Sample time point: after trial treatment. Sample treatment: LDRT plus nivolumab, ipilimumab, low-dose cyclophosphamide and aspirin (RACIN trial). Donors were dosed with nivolumab and ipilimumab; they also received aspirin, low-dose cyclophosphamide and low-dose radiotherapy. Inclusion covered patients whose advanced solid tumors lacked tumor-infiltrating lymphocytes. cDNA synthesis used a TRAV/TRBV-specific primer set for both chains. TCRs were put through approximately 21 PCR cycles of amplification with Phusion. A constant-region primer and the V-primer adapter served as the primer pair. TCRdb processed the reads anew with MiXCR; each CDR3 protein has one entry. This table has about 100,000 distinct CDR3 sequences, about 20% appearing once.

V usage is TRBV15 and J usage is TRBJ2-7, with a possible D match to TRBD1 (6 bases). The receptor was derived from a male donor with prostate cancer. Here the sequenced sample was PBMCs, taken after low-dose radiotherapy plus immunotherapy. The CDR3 region is CATSREGGVGEQYF. The CDR3 DNA follows: TGTGCCACCAGCAGAGAAGGGGGTGTGGGCGAGCAGTACTTC.